This TCR beta chain was identified during a study of cytomegalovirus exposure and HLA in healthy donors. For the study at large: Of around 400 genotyped donors, roughly 76% grouped in the Caucasian-associated ancestry cluster. Findings and limits, study-wide: Around 160 TCR beta chains were listed as cytomegalovirus-associated. In vitro checks showed that three CMV-associated chains really do target CMV antigens. By HLA locus, TCR association rates varied in a later analysis, with DRB1 showing the most and HLA-C the fewest.

This clone was detected only once. Its antigen is not identified. Germline CDR1 is MNHNS and CDR2 is SASEGT. After removal of 4 bases from V and 5 bases from J, the junction contained 5 bases not matched to a gene. The CDR3 is made up of 14 amino acids. 60 Vbeta and 13 Jbeta primers were used in PCR. The data were produced by immunoSEQ multiplex PCR, yet TCRdb's version contains in-frame clones alone and is incomplete. Of around 38,000 clones detected, 66% appear once; the ten largest clones hold around 19%. The receptor's source is a man between 50 and 59 years old in good health and CMV-seropositive. The chain carries TRBV6-1 and TRBJ2-5; TRBD1 aligns across 9 bases. Specimen: PBMCs. CDR3 loop: CASSVTGGGETQYF. CDR3 nucleotides: TGTGCCAGCAGTGTTACAGGGGGCGGGGAGACCCAGTACTTC.